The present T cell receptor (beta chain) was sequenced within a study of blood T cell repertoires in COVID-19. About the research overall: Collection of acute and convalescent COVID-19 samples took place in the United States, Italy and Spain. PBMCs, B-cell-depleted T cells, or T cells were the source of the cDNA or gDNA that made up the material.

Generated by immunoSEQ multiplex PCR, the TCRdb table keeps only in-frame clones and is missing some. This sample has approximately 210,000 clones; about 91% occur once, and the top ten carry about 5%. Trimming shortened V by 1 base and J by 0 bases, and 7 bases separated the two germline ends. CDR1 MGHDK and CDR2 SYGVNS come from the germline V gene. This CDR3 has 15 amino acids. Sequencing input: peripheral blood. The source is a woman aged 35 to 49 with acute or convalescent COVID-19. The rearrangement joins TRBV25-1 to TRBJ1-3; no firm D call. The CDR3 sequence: CASSESRSSGNTIYF. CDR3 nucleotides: TGTGCCAGCAGTGAATCCCGCAGCTCTGGAAACACCATATATTTT.